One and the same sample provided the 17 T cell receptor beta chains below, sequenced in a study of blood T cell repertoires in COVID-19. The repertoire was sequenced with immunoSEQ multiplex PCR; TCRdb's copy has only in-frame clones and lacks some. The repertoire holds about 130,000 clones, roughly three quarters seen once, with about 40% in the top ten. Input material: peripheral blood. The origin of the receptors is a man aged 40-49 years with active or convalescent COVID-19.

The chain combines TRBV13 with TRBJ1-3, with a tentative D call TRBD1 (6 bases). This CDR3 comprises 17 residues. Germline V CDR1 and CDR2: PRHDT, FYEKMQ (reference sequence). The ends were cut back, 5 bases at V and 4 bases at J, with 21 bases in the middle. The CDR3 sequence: CASSPILPTGRGNTIYF. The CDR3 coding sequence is TGTGCCAGCAGCCCGATCCTCCCGACAGGAAGAGGAAACACCATATATTTT.

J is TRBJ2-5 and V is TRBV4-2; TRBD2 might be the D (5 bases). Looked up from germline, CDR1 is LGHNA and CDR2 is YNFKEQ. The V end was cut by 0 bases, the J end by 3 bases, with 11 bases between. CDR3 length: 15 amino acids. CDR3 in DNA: TGTGCCAGCAGCCAAGATAGGCAGAGGGAAGAGACCCAGTACTTC. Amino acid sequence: CASSQDRQREETQYF.

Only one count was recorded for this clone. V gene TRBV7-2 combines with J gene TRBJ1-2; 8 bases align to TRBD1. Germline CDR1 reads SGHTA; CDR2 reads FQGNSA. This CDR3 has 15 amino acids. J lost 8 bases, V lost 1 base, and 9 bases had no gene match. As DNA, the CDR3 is TGTGCCAGCAGCTTAGGGCAGGGGGCCTCCGGGGGCTACACCTTC. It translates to CASSLGQGASGGYTF.

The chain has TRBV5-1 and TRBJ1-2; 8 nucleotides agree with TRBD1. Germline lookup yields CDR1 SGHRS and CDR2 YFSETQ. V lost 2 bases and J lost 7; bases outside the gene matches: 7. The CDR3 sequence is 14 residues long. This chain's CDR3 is CASSFSDRASGYTF. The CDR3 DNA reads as TGCGCCAGCAGCTTTTCGGACAGGGCATCTGGCTACACCTTC.

The CDR3 bases are TGTGCCAGCAGCTTGGAGACAGGGGGCTACGAGCAGTACTTC. Encoded protein: CASSLETGGYEQYF. V usage is TRBV11-2 and J usage is TRBJ2-7, with 9 bases fitting TRBD1. This CDR3 is 14 amino acids long. Germline CDR1 is SGHAT and CDR2 is FQNNGV. After removal of 3 bases from V and 3 bases from J, the junction contained 3 bases not matched to a gene.

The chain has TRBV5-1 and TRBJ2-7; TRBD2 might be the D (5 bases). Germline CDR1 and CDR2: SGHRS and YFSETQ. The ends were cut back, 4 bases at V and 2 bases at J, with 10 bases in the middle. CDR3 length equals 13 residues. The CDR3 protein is CASSVGVTYEQYF. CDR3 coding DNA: TGCGCCAGCAGCGTCGGGGTCACCTACGAGCAGTACTTC.

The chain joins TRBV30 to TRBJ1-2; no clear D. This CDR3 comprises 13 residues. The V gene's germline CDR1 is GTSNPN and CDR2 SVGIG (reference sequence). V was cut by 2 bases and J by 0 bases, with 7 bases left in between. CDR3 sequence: CAWSRGANYGYTF. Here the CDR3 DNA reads TGTGCCTGGAGTCGGGGAGCTAACTATGGCTACACCTTC.

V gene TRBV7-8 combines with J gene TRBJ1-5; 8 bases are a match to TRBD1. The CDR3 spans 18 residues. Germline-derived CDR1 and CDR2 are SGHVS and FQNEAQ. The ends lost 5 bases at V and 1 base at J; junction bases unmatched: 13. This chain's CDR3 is CASSPGGQVSQSNQPQHF. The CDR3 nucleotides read TGTGCCAGCAGCCCCGGGGGACAGGTTTCGCAGAGCAATCAGCCCCAGCATTTT.

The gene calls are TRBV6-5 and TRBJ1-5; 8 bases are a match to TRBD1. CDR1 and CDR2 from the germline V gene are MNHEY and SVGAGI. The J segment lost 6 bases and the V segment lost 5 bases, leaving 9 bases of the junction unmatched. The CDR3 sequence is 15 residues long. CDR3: CASSPAGGYSQPQHF. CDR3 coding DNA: TGTGCCAGCAGTCCCGCAGGGGGCTATAGTCAGCCCCAGCATTTT.

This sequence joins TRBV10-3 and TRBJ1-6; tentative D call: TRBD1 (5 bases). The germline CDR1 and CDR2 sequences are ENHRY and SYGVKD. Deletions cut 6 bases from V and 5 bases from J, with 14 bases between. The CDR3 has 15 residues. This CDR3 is CAIRATGTDNSPLHF. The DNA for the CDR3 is TGTGCCATCAGAGCCACAGGAACTGATAATTCACCCCTCCACTTT.

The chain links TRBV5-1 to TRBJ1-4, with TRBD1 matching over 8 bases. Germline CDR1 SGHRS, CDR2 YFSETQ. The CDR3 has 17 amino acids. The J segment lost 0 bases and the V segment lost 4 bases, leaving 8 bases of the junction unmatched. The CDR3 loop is CASSLGTGGATNEKLFF. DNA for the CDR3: TGCGCCAGCAGCCTCGGGACAGGAGGGGCAACTAATGAAAAACTGTTTTTT.

This CDR3 reads CASTKRTGTGLNTEAFF. The CDR3, as DNA: TGTGCCAGCACCAAACGAACCGGGACAGGGTTGAACACTGAAGCTTTCTTT. This rearrangement joins TRBV3-1 (or the pseudogene TRBV3-2) to TRBJ1-1, with 9 bases matching TRBD1. Germline CDR1 is LGHDT and CDR2 is YNNKEL (reference sequence). The V and J ends lost 7 bases and 0 bases, in that order; junction bases with no gene match: 12. This CDR3 contains 17 residues.

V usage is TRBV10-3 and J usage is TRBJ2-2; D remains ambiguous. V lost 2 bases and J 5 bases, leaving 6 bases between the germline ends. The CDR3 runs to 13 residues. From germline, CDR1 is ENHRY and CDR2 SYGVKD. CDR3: CAISEPYTGELFF. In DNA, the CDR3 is TGTGCCATCAGTGAGCCGTATACCGGGGAGCTGTTTTTT.

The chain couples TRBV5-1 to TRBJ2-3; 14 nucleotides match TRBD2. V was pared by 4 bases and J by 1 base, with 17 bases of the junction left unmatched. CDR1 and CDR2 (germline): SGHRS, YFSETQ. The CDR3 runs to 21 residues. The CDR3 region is CASSPAWTSGRRGTRTDTQYF. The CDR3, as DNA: TGCGCCAGCAGCCCAGCATGGACTAGCGGGAGGAGGGGGACACGCACAGATACGCAGTATTTT.

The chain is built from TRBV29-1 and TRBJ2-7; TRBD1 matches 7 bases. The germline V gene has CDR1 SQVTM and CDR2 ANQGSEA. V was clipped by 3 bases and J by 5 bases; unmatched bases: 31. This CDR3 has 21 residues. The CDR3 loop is CSVEGGLSHLLRQGRGNEQYF. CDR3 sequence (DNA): TGCAGCGTTGAGGGCGGACTCAGTCACCTCCTCAGACAGGGCAGAGGGAACGAGCAGTACTTC.

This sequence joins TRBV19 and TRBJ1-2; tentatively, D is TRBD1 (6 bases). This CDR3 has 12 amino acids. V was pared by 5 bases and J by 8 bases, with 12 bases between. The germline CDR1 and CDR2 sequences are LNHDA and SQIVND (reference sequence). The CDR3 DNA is TGTGCCAGTAGTGTGACCAGGGGAGGCTACACCTTC. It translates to CASSVTRGGYTF.

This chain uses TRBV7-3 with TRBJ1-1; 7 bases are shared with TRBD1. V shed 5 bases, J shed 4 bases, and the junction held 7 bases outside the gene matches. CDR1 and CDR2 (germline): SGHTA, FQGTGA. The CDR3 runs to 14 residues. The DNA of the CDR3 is TGTGCCAGCAGCCCTGGGGCAGGGGGCACTGAAGCTTTCTTT. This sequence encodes CASSPGAGGTEAFF.